This T cell receptor beta chain emerged from a study of cytomegalovirus exposure and HLA in healthy donors. Use of 60 Vbeta and 13 Jbeta primers characterized the PCR. Clones were read by immunoSEQ multiplex PCR, and TCRdb kept only the in-frame ones, dropping some. This sample yields roughly 120,000 clones, of which 80% are seen a single time; 3% to 3.5% belongs to the top ten. Broader study findings: TRBV6-2, TRBV6-3 and other indistinguishable V segments were excluded. Cytomegalovirus status was reportedly diagnosed by the classifier with high sensitivity and specificity. Three chains linked to CMV were shown in vitro to be specific for CMV antigens.

This clone was seen once. The antigen remains undetermined. Trimming removed 1 base from V and 9 bases from J; junction bases left unmatched: 3. The CDR3 has 14 amino acids. Per the germline V gene, CDR1 is SEHNR and CDR2 is FQNEAQ (reference sequence). This rearrangement joins TRBV7-9 to TRBJ1-6, with 7 bases fitting TRBD1. Sequencing was performed on PBMCs. The TCR was taken from a male donor in good health and CMV-seronegative. The DNA for the CDR3 is TGTGCCAGCAGCTTAGAGGCAGGGGGTTCACCCCTCCACTTT. Translating it yields CASSLEAGGSPLHF.